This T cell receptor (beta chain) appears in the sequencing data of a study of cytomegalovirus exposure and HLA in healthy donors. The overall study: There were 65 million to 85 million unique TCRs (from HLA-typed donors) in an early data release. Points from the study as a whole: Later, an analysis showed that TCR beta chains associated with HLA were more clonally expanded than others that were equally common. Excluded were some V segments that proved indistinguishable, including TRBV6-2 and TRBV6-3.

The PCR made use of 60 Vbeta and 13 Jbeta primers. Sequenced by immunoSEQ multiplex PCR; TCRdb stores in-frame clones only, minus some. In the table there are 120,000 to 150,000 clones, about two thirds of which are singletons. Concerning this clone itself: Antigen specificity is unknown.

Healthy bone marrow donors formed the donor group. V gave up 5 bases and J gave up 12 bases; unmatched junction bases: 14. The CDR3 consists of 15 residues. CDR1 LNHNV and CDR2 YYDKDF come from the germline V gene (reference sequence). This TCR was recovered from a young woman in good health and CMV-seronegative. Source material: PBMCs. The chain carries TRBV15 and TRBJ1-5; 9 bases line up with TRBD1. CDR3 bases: TGTGCCACCAGCCCCTCCGGGACAGGGTTTCTTCTCCAGCATTTT. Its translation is CATSPSGTGFLLQHF.